Listed below are T cell receptor beta chains from one sample, sequenced in a study of OX40 agonist ivuxolimab in advanced cancers. Libraries were prepared by immunoSEQ multiplex PCR; TCRdb keeps only in-frame clonotypes and omits some of them. This sample has 62,000 or so clones, with almost 85% found just once. This specimen consisted of CD4+ or CD8+ T cells sorted from blood, obtained in a trial of the OX40 agonist ivuxolimab. The receptor source for this set is an adult with an advanced solid tumor such as melanoma, head and neck, liver or kidney cancer. Both conserved end residues are part of each CDR3. Each record gives: D gene, J gene, V gene, clone size, CDR3 protein, CDR3 DNA. A D gene is named only where the DNA matches it firmly. Some rows mark clone size as missing; the rest say once, few, many or name a class of expanded clone.

D gene: .
J gene: TRBJ1-1
V gene: TRBV11-2
clone size: few
CDR3 protein: CASSLDEGNTEAFF
CDR3 DNA: TGTGCCAGCAGCTTAGATGAGGGGAACACTGAAGCTTTCTTT

D gene: TRBD1
J gene: TRBJ2-7
V gene: TRBV28
clone size: .
CDR3 protein: CASSWDRSDEQYF
CDR3 DNA: TGTGCCAGCAGTTGGGACAGGAGCGACGAGCAGTACTTC

D gene: .
J gene: TRBJ2-1
V gene: TRBV6-5
clone size: .
CDR3 protein: CASSYSPNNEQFF
CDR3 DNA: TGTGCCAGCAGTTACTCGCCAAACAATGAGCAGTTCTTC

D gene: .
J gene: TRBJ1-6
V gene: TRBV28
clone size: .
CDR3 protein: CASSPSLGGAYF
CDR3 DNA: TGTGCCAGCAGTCCCTCACTAGGGGGAGCCTACTTT

D gene: TRBD1
J gene: TRBJ2-2
V gene: TRBV10-3
clone size: .
CDR3 protein: CAIRRDRDTGELFF
CDR3 DNA: TGTGCCATCAGGAGGGACAGAGACACCGGGGAGCTGTTTTTT

D gene: TRBD2
J gene: TRBJ2-7
V gene: TRBV28
clone size: .
CDR3 protein: CASSGLAGAEQYF
CDR3 DNA: TGTGCCAGCTCTGGACTAGCGGGAGCCGAGCAGTACTTC

D gene: .
J gene: TRBJ2-3
V gene: TRBV18
clone size: .
CDR3 protein: CASSPPGQYPTDTQYF
CDR3 DNA: TGTGCCAGCTCACCACCAGGCCAATACCCCACAGATACGCAGTATTTT

D gene: TRBD2
J gene: TRBJ2-7
V gene: TRBV7-9
clone size: once
CDR3 protein: CASSPGLAGAVVYEQYF
CDR3 DNA: TGTGCCAGCAGCCCGGGACTAGCGGGAGCCGTTGTCTACGAGCAGTACTTC

D gene: .
J gene: TRBJ1-2
V gene: TRBV9
clone size: .
CDR3 protein: CASSPRLGGAYGYTF
CDR3 DNA: TGTGCCAGCAGCCCCCGGTTGGGGGGCGCCTATGGCTACACCTTC

D gene: .
J gene: TRBJ2-2
V gene: TRBV7-6
clone size: .
CDR3 protein: CASSMERSTGELFF
CDR3 DNA: TGTGCCAGCAGCATGGAAAGGTCCACCGGGGAGCTGTTTTTT

D gene: .
J gene: TRBJ1-2
V gene: TRBV7-2
clone size: few
CDR3 protein: CASSYVSNYGYTF
CDR3 DNA: TGTGCCAGCAGCTACGTATCTAACTATGGCTACACCTTC

D gene: .
J gene: TRBJ1-5
V gene: TRBV5-8
clone size: .
CDR3 protein: CASSFGGVNGNQPQHF
CDR3 DNA: TGTGCCAGCAGCTTCGGGGGTGTCAACGGCAATCAGCCCCAGCATTTT

D gene: TRBD1
J gene: TRBJ2-7
V gene: TRBV7-2
clone size: few
CDR3 protein: CASSLTGGYEQYF
CDR3 DNA: TGTGCCAGCAGCTTAACAGGGGGCTACGAGCAGTACTTC

D gene: TRBD1
J gene: TRBJ1-1
V gene: TRBV7-8
clone size: .
CDR3 protein: CAIFTGGTEAFF
CDR3 DNA: TGTGCCATCTTTACAGGGGGCACTGAAGCTTTCTTT

D gene: TRBD2
J gene: TRBJ2-5
V gene: TRBV2
clone size: few
CDR3 protein: CASSEAYSGGEETQYF
CDR3 DNA: TGTGCCAGCAGTGAAGCGTATAGCGGGGGGGAAGAGACCCAGTACTTC

D gene: .
J gene: TRBJ1-4
V gene: TRBV7-9
clone size: .
CDR3 protein: CASSLQGSEKLFF
CDR3 DNA: TGTGCCAGCAGCTTACAGGGGAGTGAAAAACTGTTTTTT

D gene: TRBD1
J gene: TRBJ2-7
V gene: TRBV5-4
clone size: .
CDR3 protein: CASSLGTGGREQYF
CDR3 DNA: TGTGCCAGCAGCTTGGGGACAGGTGGCCGTGAACAGTACTTC

D gene: .
J gene: TRBJ2-2
V gene: TRBV15
clone size: .
CDR3 protein: CATSRGPPNTGELFF
CDR3 DNA: TGTGCCACCAGCAGAGGACCCCCAAACACCGGGGAGCTGTTTTTT

D gene: .
J gene: TRBJ2-5
V gene: TRBV7-9
clone size: once
CDR3 protein: CASSLAGVRETQYF
CDR3 DNA: TGTGCCAGCAGCTTAGCAGGGGTACGAGAGACCCAGTACTTC

D gene: TRBD1
J gene: TRBJ1-1
V gene: TRBV19
clone size: .
CDR3 protein: CASRRSGGAVGFTRTEAFF
CDR3 DNA: TGTGCCAGTAGGAGATCAGGGGGAGCAGTTGGGTTCACCCGCACTGAAGCTTTCTTT

D gene: .
J gene: TRBJ2-7
V gene: TRBV5-1
clone size: .
CDR3 protein: CASRRDTSTVFVYEQYF
CDR3 DNA: TGCGCCAGCAGGAGGGACACTTCCACGGTATTCGTCTACGAGCAGTACTTC

D gene: TRBD1
J gene: TRBJ1-5
V gene: TRBV7-6
clone size: .
CDR3 protein: CASSTGTAGNQPQHF
CDR3 DNA: TGTGCCAGCAGCACCGGGACAGCGGGCAATCAGCCCCAGCATTTT

D gene: TRBD1
J gene: TRBJ1-2
V gene: TRBV5-1
clone size: .
CDR3 protein: CASSLGGQGNGYTF
CDR3 DNA: TGCGCCAGCAGCTTGGGGGGACAGGGGAATGGCTACACCTTC

D gene: .
J gene: TRBJ1-2
V gene: TRBV28
clone size: once
CDR3 protein: CASSFSGTQYGYTF
CDR3 DNA: TGTGCCAGCAGTTTTTCCGGGACACAGTATGGCTACACCTTC

D gene: .
J gene: TRBJ1-3
V gene: TRBV7-2
clone size: .
CDR3 protein: CASSLAGGPNSGNTIYF
CDR3 DNA: TGTGCCAGCAGCTTAGCGGGGGGCCCCAACTCTGGAAACACCATATATTTT

D gene: .
J gene: TRBJ1-1
V gene: TRBV20-1
clone size: .
CDR3 protein: CSARKEAEAFF
CDR3 DNA: TGCAGTGCTAGAAAGGAGGCTGAAGCTTTCTTT

D gene: TRBD1
J gene: TRBJ1-5
V gene: TRBV6-6
clone size: .
CDR3 protein: CASSQTGGSRQPQHF
CDR3 DNA: TGTGCCAGCAGCCAGACAGGGGGCTCTCGACAGCCCCAGCATTTT

D gene: TRBD2
J gene: TRBJ2-7
V gene: TRBV6-1
clone size: .
CDR3 protein: CASSDMAGGTYEQYF
CDR3 DNA: TGTGCCAGCAGTGACATGGCGGGAGGGACCTACGAGCAGTACTTC

D gene: .
J gene: TRBJ2-5
V gene: TRBV10-2
clone size: .
CDR3 protein: CASRGRGGVETQYF
CDR3 DNA: TGCGCCAGCAGGGGTCGGGGCGGGGTAGAGACCCAGTACTTC

D gene: .
J gene: TRBJ1-1
V gene: TRBV10-3
clone size: once
CDR3 protein: CAISDRRVLNTEAFF
CDR3 DNA: TGTGCCATCAGTGATAGGAGGGTTTTGAACACTGAAGCTTTCTTT

D gene: .
J gene: TRBJ2-2
V gene: TRBV30
clone size: .
CDR3 protein: CAWRRGYTGELFF
CDR3 DNA: TGTGCCTGGAGGCGAGGGTACACCGGGGAGCTGTTTTTT

D gene: TRBD1
J gene: TRBJ2-7
V gene: TRBV6-5
clone size: .
CDR3 protein: CASSRDRGPSYEQYF
CDR3 DNA: TGTGCCAGCAGTCGGGACAGGGGGCCCTCCTACGAGCAGTACTTC

D gene: TRBD2
J gene: TRBJ2-7
V gene: TRBV5-4
clone size: .
CDR3 protein: CASSSGLAGVSYEQYF
CDR3 DNA: TGTGCCAGCAGCTCAGGGCTAGCGGGAGTGTCCTACGAGCAGTACTTC

D gene: TRBD2
J gene: TRBJ2-3
V gene: TRBV10-2
clone size: .
CDR3 protein: CASSGGTSGSDTQYF
CDR3 DNA: TGCGCCAGCAGTGGGGGGACTAGCGGGAGTGATACGCAGTATTTT

D gene: .
J gene: TRBJ2-7
V gene: TRBV10-3
clone size: .
CDR3 protein: CAIGTVSYEQYF
CDR3 DNA: TGTGCCATTGGCACGGTATCCTACGAGCAGTACTTC

D gene: TRBD1
J gene: TRBJ2-5
V gene: TRBV5-1
clone size: .
CDR3 protein: CASSLSGGTQETQYF
CDR3 DNA: TGCGCCAGCAGCTTGTCAGGGGGAACCCAAGAGACCCAGTACTTC

D gene: TRBD1
J gene: TRBJ2-7
V gene: TRBV29-1
clone size: .
CDR3 protein: CSYSRTGANYEQYF
CDR3 DNA: TGCAGCTATAGCCGGACAGGGGCGAACTACGAGCAGTACTTC

D gene: TRBD1
J gene: TRBJ2-1
V gene: TRBV10-3
clone size: .
CDR3 protein: CAISGSDRGLSYNEQFF
CDR3 DNA: TGTGCCATCAGTGGATCGGACAGGGGGCTTTCCTACAATGAGCAGTTCTTC